The 19 T cell receptor beta chains below all came from one sample that was sequenced in a study of T cell repertoires in aging, cancer and after chemotherapy. TCR beta rearrangements were amplified from peripheral blood genomic DNA. A mixed TRB-A/B primer pool amplified rearranged TRB by multiplex touch-down PCR. MiXCR was run by TCRdb on the multiplex PCR reads, yielding one entry per CDR3 protein. In the table there are several thousand distinct CDR3 sequences, roughly 25% of which are singletons. Sequencing used blood. The receptor source for this set is a human donor with a blood cancer.

With respect to this clonotype: A read error may explain this, as a much larger clone is one base away. The chain joins TRBV6-1 to TRBJ2-1; D is possibly TRBD2 (7 bases). V was pared by 6 bases and J by 5 bases, with 14 bases between. The CDR3 is 14 amino acids. Germline loops: CDR1 MNHNS, CDR2 SASEGT. The CDR3 sequence is CASRLARGDNEQFF. DNA for the CDR3: TGTGCCAGCAGACTAGCGAGGGGGGACAATGAGCAGTTCTTC.

This clonotype qualifies as medium-sized (0.01 to 0.1%). This chain joins TRBV5-6 and TRBJ2-1; a possible D gene is TRBD1 (5 bases). Germline CDR1 is SGHDT and CDR2 is YYEEEE. The CDR3 has 18 residues. V gave up 0 bases and J gave up 0 bases, with 16 bases separating them. CDR3 sequence: CASSLDDVGASSYNEQFF. CDR3 nucleotides: TGTGCCAGCAGCTTGGACGACGTTGGGGCGAGCTCCTACAATGAGCAGTTCTTC.

This chain uses TRBV7-9 with TRBJ1-2, with 8 bases lining up with TRBD1. Germline loops: CDR1 SEHNR, CDR2 FQNEAQ (reference sequence). V shed 1 base, J shed 0 bases, and the junction held 1 base outside the gene matches. CDR3 length: 15 residues. The DNA of the CDR3 is TGTGCCAGCAGCTTAGGACAGGGGACTAACTATGGCTACACCTTC. Protein sequence: CASSLGQGTNYGYTF.

This clonotype is medium-sized within its sample. V is TRBV30 and J is TRBJ1-6; D might be TRBD1 (5 bases). Germline CDR1 is GTSNPN and CDR2 is SVGIG (reference sequence). Trimming took 3 bases from V and 8 from J, leaving 14 bases between them. This CDR3 spans 14 amino acids. CDR3 in amino acids: CAWSPGQGDSPLHF. DNA of the CDR3: TGTGCCTGGAGCCCCGGGCAGGGAGATTCACCCCTCCACTTT.

By proportion, this clonotype is medium-sized (0.01 to 0.1%). The chain employs TRBV6-5 and TRBJ2-1, with unresolved D. Looked up from germline, CDR1 is MNHEY and CDR2 is SVGAGI. Trimming cost V 6 bases and J 0 bases, with 6 bases left between them. The CDR3 has 13 residues. The CDR3 sequence: CASRRTSYNEQFF. CDR3 bases: TGTGCCAGCAGGAGGACCTCCTACAATGAGCAGTTCTTC.

This chain links TRBV7-9 with TRBJ2-3; D not resolved. This CDR3 is 16 amino acids long. CDR1 is SEHNR, CDR2 FQNEAQ, per germline (reference sequence). With 1 base removed from V and 4 bases from J, the gap between germline ends came to 15 bases. The CDR3 nucleotides read TGTGCCAGCAGCTTAGGGTTGGGGAAGCAGGCAGATACGCAGTATTTT. Amino acid sequence: CASSLGLGKQADTQYF.

The chain joins TRBV28 to TRBJ2-5; 9 positions agree with TRBD1. This CDR3 has 14 amino acids. CDR1 and CDR2 from the germline V gene are MDHEN and SYDVKM. V trimming: 4 bases; J trimming: 4 bases; junction bases outside the gene matches: 4. The DNA of the CDR3 is TGTGCCAGCAGTTGGGGGACAGGGAGAGAGACCCAGTACTTC. It specifies CASSWGTGRETQYF.

This clonotype was counted a few times. This chain links TRBV5-1 with TRBJ1-6; D remains ambiguous. Germline CDR1 reads SGHRS; CDR2 reads YFSETQ. Trimming cost V 4 bases and J 9 bases, with 14 bases left between them. CDR3 length: 14 amino acids. CDR3 sequence reads: CASSAENLGSPLHF. As DNA, the CDR3 is TGCGCCAGCAGCGCGGAAAACTTGGGTTCACCCCTCCACTTT.

This clonotype was seen a single time. The V gene is TRBV20-1, the J gene TRBJ1-4; D is ambiguous. This CDR3 is 16 amino acids long. Germline CDR1 DFQATT, CDR2 SNEGSKA (reference sequence). Trimming pared 0 bases from V and 4 bases from J, leaving 15 bases between. CDR3 nucleotide sequence: TGCAGTGCTAGAGAATCCCCCAACACTTTTAATGAAAAACTGTTTTTT. Protein: CSARESPNTFNEKLFF.

A note on this clonotype: A junction end diverges from the germline sequence, so it may reflect a read error. V gene TRBV4-2 combines with J gene TRBJ2-1; D might be TRBD2 (6 bases). This CDR3 comprises 15 residues. Per germline, CDR1 LGHNA and CDR2 YNFKEQ. The CDR3 loop reads CASSQDLGGSRPTLF. In nucleotides, the CDR3 is TGCGCCAGCAGCCAAGATCTTGGGGGGAGCAGGCCTACCCTCTTC.

This clonotype is classed as medium-sized. The V call is TRBV7-9, the J call TRBJ2-2; 9 bases are shared with TRBD2. This CDR3 has 18 amino acids. V lost 3 bases and J lost 5; bases outside the gene matches: 13. Germline-derived CDR1 and CDR2 are SEHNR and FQNEAQ (reference sequence). CDR3 sequence reads: CASSFVWSGRPDTGELFF. The DNA of the CDR3 is TGTGCCAGCAGCTTTGTGTGGAGCGGGAGGCCGGATACCGGGGAGCTGTTTTTT.

This clonotype was picked up a small number of times. The junction differs from germline at one of its ends, possibly a read error. The chain couples TRBV4-2 to TRBJ2-1, with 7 bases aligning to TRBD2. The CDR3 has 15 residues. The germline CDR1 and CDR2 sequences are LGHNA and YNFKEQ. The CDR3 nucleotides read TGCGCCAGCAGCCAAGAGGCTAGCGGTTACAATGAGCAGTTCTTC. Its protein product is CASSQEASGYNEQFF.

This chain uses TRBV14 with TRBJ2-2; tentatively, D is TRBD1 or TRBD2 (5 bases each). The V end lost 4 bases, the J end lost 0 bases, and 9 bases lay between the germline ends. The V gene's germline CDR1 is SGHDN and CDR2 FVKESK. The CDR3 has 15 amino acids. In DNA, the CDR3 is TGTGCCAGCAGCCTAGGGACGGCGAACACCGGGGAGCTGTTTTTT. This translates into CASSLGTANTGELFF.

In its sample, this clonotype is medium-sized (0.01 to 0.1%). V gene TRBV30 combines with J gene TRBJ2-3; TRBD2 agrees at 16 bases. V lost 0 bases to trimming and J lost 6 bases; unmatched junction nucleotides: 3. The CDR3 consists of 16 residues. In germline, CDR1 is GTSNPN, CDR2 SVGIG (reference sequence). CDR3 sequence (DNA): TGTGCCTGGAGTGTGGGGACTAGCGGGGGGGCCGATACGCAGTATTTT. It specifies CAWSVGTSGGADTQYF.

This clonotype was observed a few times. This chain joins TRBV6-2 or TRBV6-3 and TRBJ1-5; D unresolved. Germline V gene data show CDR1 as MNHEY and CDR2 as SVGEGT. The V end was cut by 6 bases, the J end by 5 bases, with 8 bases between. The CDR3 loop spans 12 amino acids. CDR3 in amino acids: CASRFYDQPQHF. The CDR3 nucleotides read TGTGCCAGCAGGTTTTACGATCAGCCCCAGCATTTT.

The rearrangement links TRBV19 to TRBJ1-2, with 10 bases matching TRBD1. The length of the CDR3 is 21 residues. Germline assignment: CDR1 LNHDA and CDR2 SQIVND (reference sequence). The V gene end was trimmed by 9 bases and the J gene end by 4 bases; junction bases not matched to a gene: 29. DNA for the CDR3: TGTGCCAGCAGCTTCACGAGCGCTTTGCGGGGGACAGGGGCCAGGGGCTATGGCTACACCTTC. Its protein product is CASSFTSALRGTGARGYGYTF.

This chain connects TRBV29-1 to TRBJ2-1; 10 positions agree with TRBD2. The CDR3 loop spans 13 amino acids. Germline CDR1 reads SQVTM; CDR2 reads ANQGSEA. The trim removed 7 bases at V and 7 bases at J, leaving 7 bases unmatched. This CDR3 is CSALLAGENEQFF. In nucleotides, the CDR3 is TGCAGCGCCCTCCTAGCGGGAGAAAATGAGCAGTTCTTC.

In this sample, this clonotype turned up many times. The genes are TRBV6-2 or TRBV6-3 and TRBJ2-2; 8 bases are a match to TRBD2. V shed 8 bases and J 3 bases; nucleotides not matched to a gene: 5. The CDR3 is made up of 14 amino acids. The germline CDR1 and CDR2 sequences are MNHEY and SVGEGT. As DNA, the CDR3 is TGTGCCAGCTCCGGGGGGGCCCACACCGGGGAGCTGTTTTTT. It translates to CASSGGAHTGELFF.

This clonotype has only a few counts. J is TRBJ2-1 and V is TRBV12-3 or TRBV12-4; D may be TRBD2 (6 bases). V lost 3 bases, J lost 1 base, and 16 bases lay in between. The CDR3 covers 17 residues. The CDR3 protein is CASSLGPEGPSYNEQFF. The DNA for the CDR3 is TGTGCCAGCAGTTTGGGCCCGGAGGGACCGTCCTACAATGAGCAGTTCTTC.